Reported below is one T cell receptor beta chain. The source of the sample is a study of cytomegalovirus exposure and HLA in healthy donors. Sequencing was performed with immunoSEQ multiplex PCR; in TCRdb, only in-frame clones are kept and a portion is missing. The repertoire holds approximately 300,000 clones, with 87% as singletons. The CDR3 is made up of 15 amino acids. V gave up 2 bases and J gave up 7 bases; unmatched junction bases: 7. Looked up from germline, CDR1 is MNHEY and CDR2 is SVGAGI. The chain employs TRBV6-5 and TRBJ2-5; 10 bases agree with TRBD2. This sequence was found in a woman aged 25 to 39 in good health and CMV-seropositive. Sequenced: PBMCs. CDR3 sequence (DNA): TGTGCCAGCAGTTACGCCGGGACTAGCGATGTGACCCAGTACTTC. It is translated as CASSYAGTSDVTQYF.